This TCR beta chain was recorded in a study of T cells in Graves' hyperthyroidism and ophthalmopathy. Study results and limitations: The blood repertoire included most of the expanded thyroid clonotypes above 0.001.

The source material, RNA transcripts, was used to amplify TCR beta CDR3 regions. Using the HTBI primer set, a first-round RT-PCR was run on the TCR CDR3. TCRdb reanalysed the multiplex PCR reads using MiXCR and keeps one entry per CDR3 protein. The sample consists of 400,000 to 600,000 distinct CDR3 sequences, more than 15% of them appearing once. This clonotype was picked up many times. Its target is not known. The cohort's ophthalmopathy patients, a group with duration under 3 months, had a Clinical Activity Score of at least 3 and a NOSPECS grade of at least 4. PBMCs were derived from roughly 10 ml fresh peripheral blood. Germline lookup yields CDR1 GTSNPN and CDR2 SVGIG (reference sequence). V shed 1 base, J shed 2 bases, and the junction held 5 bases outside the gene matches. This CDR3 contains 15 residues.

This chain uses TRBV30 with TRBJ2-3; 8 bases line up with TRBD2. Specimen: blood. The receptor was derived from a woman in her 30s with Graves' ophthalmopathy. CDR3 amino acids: CAWSGPGGYTDTQYF. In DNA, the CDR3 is TGTGCCTGGAGTGGGCCGGGAGGGTACACAGATACGCAGTATTTT.